This entry lists 19 T cell receptor beta chains sequenced from one sample in a study of Ad26.COV2.S vaccination and SARS-CoV-2 variants. Repertoires were generated with immunoSEQ multiplex PCR, while TCRdb's copy carries only in-frame clones and drops some. Of 350,000 to 500,000 clones in the sample, about 93% were seen once. As for treatment: around 19 received Ad26.COV2.S at low or high dose, single or two shots; 5 received placebo; per-sample allocation not given. It was on day 63 after the first vaccine or placebo injection that samples were taken. The material was peripheral blood, obtained in a trial of Ad26.COV2.S vaccine versus placebo. The receptors here all came from a person aged 18-60 years who received the Ad26.COV2.S COVID-19 vaccine or a placebo.

The chain has TRBV18 and TRBJ1-1, with D perhaps matching TRBD1 (5 bases). Trimming removed 4 bases at V and 0 bases at J, with 12 bases between. The CDR3 is 15 residues long. Per germline, CDR1 KGHSH and CDR2 LQKENI. The CDR3 loop reads CASSQRTIMNTEAFF. DNA for the CDR3: TGTGCCAGCTCACAAAGGACAATAATGAACACTGAAGCTTTCTTT.

The rearrangement uses TRBV3-1 (or the pseudogene TRBV3-2) and TRBJ2-5, with D possibly being TRBD2 (5 bases). Germline values: CDR1 LGHDT, CDR2 YNNKEL (reference sequence). The V end lost 4 bases, the J end lost 5 bases, and 8 bases lay between the germline ends. The CDR3 runs to 12 residues. CDR3 bases: TGTGCCAGCAGCCCCCGAGGGGAGACCCAGTACTTC. Protein product: CASSPRGETQYF.

The chain links TRBV6-5 to TRBJ1-2, with D possibly matching TRBD1 (5 bases). Germline lookup yields CDR1 MNHEY and CDR2 SVGAGI. The CDR3 has 15 amino acids. V lost 0 bases and J 1 base, leaving 9 bases between the germline ends. The CDR3 nucleotides read TGTGCCAGCAGTTACTCGGCAGGGCGTAACTATGGCTACACCTTC. Translated: CASSYSAGRNYGYTF.

J is TRBJ1-2 and V is TRBV4-3; the D is unclear. The germline V gene encodes CDR1 LGHNA and CDR2 YSLEER. This CDR3 is built from 15 residues. V was pared by 0 bases and J by 4 bases, with 12 bases between. CDR3 in amino acids: CASSQDNSLGYGYTF. The CDR3 DNA follows: TGCGCCAGCAGCCAAGATAACAGCCTAGGCTATGGCTACACCTTC.

This rearrangement joins TRBV5-1 to TRBJ2-3; D gene unclear. V was clipped by 3 bases and J by 3 bases, with 17 bases between them. The CDR3 is 16 residues long. Germline CDR1 SGHRS, CDR2 YFSETQ. CDR3 region: CASSYHGPEGTDTQYF. In DNA, the CDR3 is TGCGCCAGCAGCTATCACGGGCCCGAAGGGACAGATACGCAGTATTTT.

This rearrangement joins TRBV11-2 to TRBJ2-7, with D perhaps matching TRBD2 (6 bases). Germline loops: CDR1 SGHAT, CDR2 FQNNGV. V was pared by 5 bases and J by 4 bases, with 12 bases between. The CDR3 is 13 amino acids. Written as DNA, the CDR3 is TGTGCCAGCAGCCAAGGGACTTATTACGAGCAGTACTTC. Translating gives CASSQGTYYEQYF.

This clone was detected only once. The chain joins TRBV10-1 to TRBJ2-1; 10 bases line up with TRBD2. Germline CDR1 is WNHNN and CDR2 is SYGVQD (reference sequence). The CDR3 totals 14 residues. The J segment lost 6 bases and the V segment lost 8 bases, leaving 7 bases of the junction unmatched. The chain's CDR3 is CASHGTSEINEQFF. CDR3 sequence (DNA): TGCGCCAGCCACGGGACTAGCGAAATCAATGAGCAGTTCTTC.

This chain links TRBV14 with TRBJ2-7, with TRBD2 matching over 12 bases. The CDR3 runs to 15 residues. J was trimmed by 8 bases and V by 2 bases; bases with no gene match: 7. The germline gives CDR1 SGHDN, CDR2 FVKESK. Written as DNA, the CDR3 is TGTGCCAGCAGCCAAAGTACTAGCGGGAGGTACAAGCAGTACTTC. Translated: CASSQSTSGRYKQYF.

The rearrangement links TRBV27 to TRBJ2-7, with TRBD1 matching over 11 bases. CDR3 size: 16 residues. Germline V gives CDR1 MNHEY, CDR2 SMNVEV (reference sequence). V lost 2 bases to trimming and J lost 2 bases; unmatched junction nucleotides: 5. The CDR3 nucleotides read TGTGCCAGCAGTTTACCTCCGGGACAGGGGGCCTACGAGCAGTACTTC. Its translation: CASSLPPGQGAYEQYF.

The chain joins TRBV7-2 to TRBJ2-1, with unresolved D. The CDR3 is 14 residues long. V lost 1 base and J 6 bases, leaving 10 bases between the germline ends. The germline gives CDR1 SGHTA, CDR2 FQGNSA. As DNA, the CDR3 is TGTGCCAGCAGCTTAGGTGTACACAGCAATGAGCAGTTCTTC. The encoded protein is CASSLGVHSNEQFF.

The chain carries TRBV11-2 and TRBJ2-7; 8 nucleotides match TRBD2. CDR1 and CDR2 (germline): SGHAT, FQNNGV. V was clipped by 5 bases and J by 5 bases; unmatched bases: 8. The CDR3 totals 14 residues. CDR3 region: CASSTGLAMDEQYF. The CDR3 DNA follows: TGTGCCAGCAGCACCGGACTAGCCATGGACGAGCAGTACTTC.

As regards this clone: One junction end does not reproduce the germline sequence, and a read error may be involved. This rearrangement joins TRBV6-2 or TRBV6-3 to TRBJ1-3; D is unclear. CDR1 is MNHEY and CDR2 is SVGEGT in the germline V gene. The CDR3 consists of 21 residues. The CDR3 coding sequence is TGTGCCACCAGTTACGGACTCCTTACCCCCGGAGGATTTTCGGGCGGAAACACCATATATTTT. This gives the protein CATSYGLLTPGGFSGGNTIYF.

The chain uses TRBV5-1 and TRBJ2-3, with a weak D call TRBD2 (6 bases). Germline lookup yields CDR1 SGHRS and CDR2 YFSETQ. The CDR3 totals 16 residues. The germline V and J ends were trimmed by 4 bases and 7 bases, with 22 bases remaining between them. CDR3 in amino acids: CASSQLTSSPANTQYF. The DNA for the CDR3 is TGCGCCAGCAGCCAACTAACTAGCTCGCCGGCGAATACGCAGTATTTT.

This chain joins TRBV28 and TRBJ2-7, with 14 bases fitting TRBD2. Germline V gene data show CDR1 as MDHEN and CDR2 as SYDVKM. The CDR3 has 19 residues. The junction had 9 bases not matched to a gene; V was cut back by 1 base and J by 1 base. The CDR3 reads CASSLFIGTSGRPSYEQYF. In nucleotides, the CDR3 is TGTGCCAGCAGTTTATTTATCGGGACTAGCGGGAGACCTTCCTACGAGCAGTACTTC.

The rearrangement joins TRBV9 to TRBJ2-7; TRBD2 matches at 11 bases. The CDR3 has 15 amino acids. From germline, CDR1 is SGDLS and CDR2 YYNGEE. J was trimmed by 4 bases and V by 0 bases; bases with no gene match: 3. The CDR3 nucleotides are TGTGCCAGCAGCGTAGAGGGACTAGCGGTATACGAGCAGTACTTC. Its translation is CASSVEGLAVYEQYF.

The chain employs TRBV11-2 and TRBJ2-7; D call uncertain. Trimming cost V 1 base and J 4 bases, with 8 bases left between them. The CDR3 is 13 amino acids. Germline CDR1 and CDR2: SGHAT and FQNNGV. The CDR3 DNA follows: TGTGCCAGCAGCTTAGCCCCAGCTTACGAGCAGTACTTC. Translation gives CASSLAPAYEQYF.

The rearrangement uses TRBV5-4 and TRBJ2-1, with D perhaps matching TRBD2 (5 bases). The CDR3 consists of 16 residues. Germline CDR1 reads SGHNT; CDR2 reads YYREEE (reference sequence). Between the trimmed V and J ends, which lost 4 bases and 8 bases, there was a span of 22 bases. In DNA form, the CDR3 reads TGTGCCAGCAGCCCACGAGGGCTAGAGTTTATCGATGAGCAGTTCTTC. This gives the protein CASSPRGLEFIDEQFF.

This chain uses TRBV7-2 with TRBJ1-1; D uncertain. Trimming shortened V by 2 bases and J by 5 bases, and 6 bases separated the two germline ends. Germline-derived CDR1 and CDR2 are SGHTA and FQGNSA. This CDR3 comprises 12 residues. CDR3 coding DNA: TGTGCCAGCAGCTTATCTGAAACTGAAGCTTTCTTT. Its protein product is CASSLSETEAFF.

The rearrangement joins TRBV4-3 to TRBJ2-3; the match to TRBD2 covers 13 bases. V lost 0 bases and J lost 6; bases outside the gene matches: 6. The CDR3 is 17 residues long. Germline CDR1 is LGHNA and CDR2 is YSLEER. The CDR3 protein is CASSQDLTSGGPDTQYF. In DNA form, the CDR3 reads TGCGCCAGCAGCCAAGACCTGACTAGCGGGGGGCCCGATACGCAGTATTTT.